This T cell receptor (beta chain) comes out of a study of CD8+ T cells in alopecia areata. About the research overall: Tofacitinib ran 6 to 18 months, followed by 6 months off drug.

The treatment: oral pan-JAK inhibitor, 5-10 mg twice daily. Individuals with alopecia areata gave both lesional scalp punch biopsies and peripheral blood for collection. The sequencing template was cDNA reverse transcribed from extracted RNA. Repertoires were generated with immunoSEQ multiplex PCR, while TCRdb's copy carries only in-frame clones and drops some. The sample carries fewer than 150,000 clones, about 61% recorded once. The J segment lost 16 bases and the V segment lost 5 bases, leaving 14 bases of the junction unmatched. The germline V gene encodes CDR1 GTSNPN and CDR2 SVGIG (reference sequence). This CDR3 is 12 amino acids long. This clone was seen a handful of times. Its antigen is not known. Overall study results and limits: Sequence data from scalp samples additionally include resident alphabeta T cells of normal skin.

The chain combines TRBV30 with TRBJ2-1, with 7 positions matching TRBD1. Sequenced material: CD8+ T cells sorted from blood, taken at week 4, from a patient treated with tofacitinib. The source of this sequence is a human donor with alopecia areata. The CDR3 DNA is TGTGCCTGGCTTACTAAGGGGGCAGGTCTTTTCTTC. Translation: CAWLTKGAGLFF.